This TCR beta chain came from a study of shared clonotypes between healthy human individuals. Germline V CDR1 and CDR2: KGHSH, LQKENI. The CDR3 has 15 residues. The V gene end was trimmed by 2 bases and the J gene end by 5 bases; junction bases not matched to a gene: 7. Study-wide findings and caveats: Few donors limited the genetic and exposure-history diversity represented.

The material for each subset, its genomic DNA, was split evenly across several immunoSEQ plates. Some clones are missing from TCRdb's copy, which holds only in-frame ones; the method was immunoSEQ multiplex PCR. In the table there are under 2.5 million clones, under 95% of which are singletons. A note on this clone: Antigen: not known.

Healthy adults negative for HIV, lacking recent acute infections or vaccinations, served as donors. The sample was naive CD4+ T cells from PBMCs. As for subset: CD45RA+ positively selected. The receptor was isolated from a man between 18 and 35 years old in good health. Some clones in this sample may be carry-over from other donors' samples. The J gene is TRBJ2-3, the V gene TRBV18; 7 nucleotides agree with TRBD2. As DNA, the CDR3 is TGTGCCAGCTCACCAACGGCGGGAGCGGGAGATACGCAGTATTTT. Its protein is CASSPTAGAGDTQYF.